This T cell receptor beta chain was retrieved from a study of shared clonotypes between healthy human individuals. Study-level information: CD4 naive and CD4 memory each took three plates per donor, while CD8 naive took two and CD8 memory one.

Germline values: CDR1 SGHRS, CDR2 YFSETQ. Trimming removed 0 bases from V and 8 bases from J, with 9 bases in between. There are 13 residues in the CDR3. Study results and caveats: Inspection by rarefaction showed sorted-subset sequencing to be incomplete despite large depth.

As for this clone: Its antigen is not known.

The method was immunoSEQ multiplex PCR; TCRdb's version includes in-frame clones alone and lacks a portion of them. Counted here are 1,400,000 or so clones, approximately 98.5% occurring once; the ten biggest clones make up 0.36%. Source material: naive CD4+ T cells sorted from blood. Subset of the sample: CD45RA+ positively selected. The genes are TRBV5-1 and TRBJ1-3; unclear D gene. This sequence originates from a young man in good health. CDR3 protein: CASSLVPRDTIYF. Written as DNA, the CDR3 is TGCGCCAGCAGCTTGGTGCCGCGGGACACCATATATTTT.